This TCR beta chain appears in the sequencing data of a study of blood T cell repertoires in COVID-19. V gave up 0 bases and J gave up 5 bases; unmatched junction bases: 5. From germline, CDR1 is SGDLS and CDR2 YYNGEE. This CDR3 contains 15 residues. Profiled with immunoSEQ multiplex PCR; TCRdb holds only in-frame clones, not every one. This table has 200,000 to 250,000 clones, about four fifths appearing once. Sequenced sample: peripheral blood. This clonotype was sampled from a woman aged 50 to 60 with active or convalescent COVID-19. The chain carries TRBV9 and TRBJ2-1, with TRBD1 matching 7 bases. CDR3 sequence (DNA): TGTGCCAGCAGCGTAGAAGGGGGCGCCCACAATGAGCAGTTCTTC. Protein sequence: CASSVEGGAHNEQFF.